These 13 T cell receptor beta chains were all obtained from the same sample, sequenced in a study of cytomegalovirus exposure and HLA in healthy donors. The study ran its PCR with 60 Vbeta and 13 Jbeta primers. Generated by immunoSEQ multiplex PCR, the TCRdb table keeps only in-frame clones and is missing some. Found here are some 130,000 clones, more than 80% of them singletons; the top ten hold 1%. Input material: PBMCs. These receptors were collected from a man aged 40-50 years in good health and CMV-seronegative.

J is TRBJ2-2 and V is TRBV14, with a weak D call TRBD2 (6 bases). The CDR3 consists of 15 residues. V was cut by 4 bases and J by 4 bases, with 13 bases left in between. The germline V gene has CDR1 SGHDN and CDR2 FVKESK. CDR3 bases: TGTGCCAGCAGCCCCTTCGGGACTTCCACCGGGGAGCTGTTTTTT. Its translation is CASSPFGTSTGELFF.

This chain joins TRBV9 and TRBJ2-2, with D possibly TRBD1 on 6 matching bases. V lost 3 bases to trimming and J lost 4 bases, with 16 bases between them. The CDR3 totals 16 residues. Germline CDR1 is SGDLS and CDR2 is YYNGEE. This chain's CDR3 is CASSDIGQGPTGELFF. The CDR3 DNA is TGTGCCAGCAGCGATATAGGGCAGGGGCCCACCGGGGAGCTGTTTTTT.

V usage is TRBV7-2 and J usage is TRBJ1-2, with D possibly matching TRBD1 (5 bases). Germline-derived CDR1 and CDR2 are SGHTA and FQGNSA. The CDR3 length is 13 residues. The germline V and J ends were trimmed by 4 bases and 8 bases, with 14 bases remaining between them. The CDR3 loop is CASSSRVGGGYTF. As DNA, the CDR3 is TGTGCCAGCAGCTCACGAGTCGGGGGAGGCTACACCTTC. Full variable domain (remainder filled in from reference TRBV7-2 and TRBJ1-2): GAGVSQSPSNKVTEKGKDVELRCDPISGHTALYWYRQSLGQGLEFLIYFQGNSAPDKSGLPSDRFSAERTGGSVSTLTIQRTQQEDSAVYLCASSSRVGGGYTFGSGTRLTVV.

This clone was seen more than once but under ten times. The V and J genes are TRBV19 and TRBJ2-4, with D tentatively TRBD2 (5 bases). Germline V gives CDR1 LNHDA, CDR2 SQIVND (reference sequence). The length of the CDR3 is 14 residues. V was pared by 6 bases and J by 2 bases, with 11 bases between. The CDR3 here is CASSDFGTKNIQYF. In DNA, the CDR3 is TGTGCCAGTAGCGATTTCGGGACCAAAAACATTCAGTACTTC.

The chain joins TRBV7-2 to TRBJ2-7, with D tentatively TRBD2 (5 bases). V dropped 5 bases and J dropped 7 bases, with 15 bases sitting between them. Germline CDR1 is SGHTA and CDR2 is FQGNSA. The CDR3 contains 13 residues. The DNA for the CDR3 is TGTGCCAGCAGCCCCCCAGGCCGGGGTGAGCAGTACTTC. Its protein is CASSPPGRGEQYF.

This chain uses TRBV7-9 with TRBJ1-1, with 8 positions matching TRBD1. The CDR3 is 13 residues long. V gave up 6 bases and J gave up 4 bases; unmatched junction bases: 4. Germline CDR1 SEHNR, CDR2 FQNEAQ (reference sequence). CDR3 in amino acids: CASRGTGATEAFF. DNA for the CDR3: TGTGCCAGCAGGGGGACAGGCGCCACTGAAGCTTTCTTT.

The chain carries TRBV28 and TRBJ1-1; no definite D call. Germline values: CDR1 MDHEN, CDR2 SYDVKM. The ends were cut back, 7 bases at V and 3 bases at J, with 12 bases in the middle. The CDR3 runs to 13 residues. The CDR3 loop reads CASTPSVHTEAFF. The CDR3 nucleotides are TGTGCCAGCACCCCATCAGTCCACACTGAAGCTTTCTTT. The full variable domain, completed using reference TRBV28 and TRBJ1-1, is DVKVTQSSRYLVKRTGEKVFLECVQDMDHENMFWYRQDPGLGLRLIYFSYDVKMKEKGDIPEGYSVSREKKERFSLILESASTNQTSMYLCASTPSVHTEAFFGQGTRLTVV.

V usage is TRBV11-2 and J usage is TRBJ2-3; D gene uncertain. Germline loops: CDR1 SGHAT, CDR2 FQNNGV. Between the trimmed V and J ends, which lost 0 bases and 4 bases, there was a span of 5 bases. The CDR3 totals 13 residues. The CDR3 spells CASSLDSADTQYF. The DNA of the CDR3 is TGTGCCAGCAGCTTAGATAGTGCAGATACGCAGTATTTT.

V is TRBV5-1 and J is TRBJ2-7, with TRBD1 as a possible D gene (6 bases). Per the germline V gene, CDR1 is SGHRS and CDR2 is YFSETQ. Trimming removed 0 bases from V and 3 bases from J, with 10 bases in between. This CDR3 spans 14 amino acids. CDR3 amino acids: CASSLVPGDYEQYF. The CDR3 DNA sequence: TGCGCCAGCAGCTTGGTCCCAGGGGACTACGAGCAGTACTTC.

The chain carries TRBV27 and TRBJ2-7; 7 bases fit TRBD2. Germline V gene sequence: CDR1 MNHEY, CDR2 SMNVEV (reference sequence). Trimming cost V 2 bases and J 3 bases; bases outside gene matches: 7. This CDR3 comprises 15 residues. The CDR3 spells CASSLGLAVDYEQYF. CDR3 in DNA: TGTGCCAGCAGTTTAGGGCTAGCGGTAGACTACGAGCAGTACTTC.

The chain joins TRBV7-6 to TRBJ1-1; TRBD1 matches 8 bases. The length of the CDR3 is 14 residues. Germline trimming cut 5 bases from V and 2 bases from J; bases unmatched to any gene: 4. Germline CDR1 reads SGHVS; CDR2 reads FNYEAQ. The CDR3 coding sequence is TGTGCCAGCAGCAGGGGACAGGCTAACACTGAAGCTTTCTTT. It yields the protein CASSRGQANTEAFF.

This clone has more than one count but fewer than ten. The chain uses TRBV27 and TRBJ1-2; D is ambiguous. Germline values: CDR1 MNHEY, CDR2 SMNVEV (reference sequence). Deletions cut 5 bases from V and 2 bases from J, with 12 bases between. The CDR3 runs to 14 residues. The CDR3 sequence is CASSPGEVNYGYTF. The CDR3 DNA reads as TGTGCCAGCAGTCCCGGGGAGGTAAACTATGGCTACACCTTC.

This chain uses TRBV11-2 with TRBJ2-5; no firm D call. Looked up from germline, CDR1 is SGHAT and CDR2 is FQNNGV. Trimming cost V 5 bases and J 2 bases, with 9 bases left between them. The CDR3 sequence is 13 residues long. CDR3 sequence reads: CASSPFSQETQYF. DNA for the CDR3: TGTGCCAGCAGCCCCTTCAGTCAAGAGACCCAGTACTTC.